This T cell receptor beta chain is drawn from a study of immune evolution from preneoplasia to lung adenocarcinoma. Resections took place in Japan or China from about 2014 to 2018. Sequencing used immunoSEQ multiplex PCR; TCRdb keeps in-frame clones, though not all of them. There are about 5,200 clones in the sample; approximately 80% occur only once, and approximately 10% lies in the top ten. Details on this clone: Its antigen is not known.

Study results and caveats: Later-stage lesions appeared to have more T cells, more diversity, less clonality. From normal lung to invasive adenocarcinoma, top clone frequencies appeared to decrease.

Trimming cost V 4 bases and J 4 bases, with 15 bases left between them. There are 15 residues in the CDR3. Per the germline V gene, CDR1 is SGHTS and CDR2 is YDEGEE. Sequencing used FFPE adjacent normal lung tissue. The genes are TRBV5-8 and TRBJ1-5; D uncertain. This clonotype originated in an older donor with lung adenocarcinoma. In nucleotides, the CDR3 is TGTGCCAGCAGCAAAGCGGGCATGACTAATCAGCCCCAGCATTTT. This encodes CASSKAGMTNQPQHF.